The following is a TCR beta chain sequence with its context. Its antigen remains unknown. These data come from a study of cytomegalovirus exposure and HLA in healthy donors. Study-level background: Per a later analysis, the roughly 680 first-cohort and 95 to 150 validation repertoires shared one platform.

Study-level findings and limits: Many donors shared some public TCRs, even though most TCR sequences were rare. According to a subsequent analysis, TCR clusters identified in the first cohort showed a tendency to co-occur across the approximately 110 validation repertoires.

TCRdb's copy holds only in-frame clones and misses some; the assay was immunoSEQ multiplex PCR. The data show over 120,000 clones, with roughly 89% seen just once and about 8.2% held by the top ten. Germline-derived CDR1 and CDR2 are SGHVS and FQNEAQ. The CDR3 is 19 amino acids. With 2 bases removed from V and 0 bases from J, the gap between germline ends came to 22 bases. The chain combines TRBV7-8 with TRBJ2-5; weak D call: TRBD1 (5 bases). The specimen sequenced was PBMCs. This TCR derives from a woman under 30 in good health and CMV-seropositive. CDR3 bases: TGTGCCAGCAGCTTAAGAGACGGCTGGGGCGCTCCCGACCAAGAGACCCAGTACTTC. Translating it yields CASSLRDGWGAPDQETQYF.